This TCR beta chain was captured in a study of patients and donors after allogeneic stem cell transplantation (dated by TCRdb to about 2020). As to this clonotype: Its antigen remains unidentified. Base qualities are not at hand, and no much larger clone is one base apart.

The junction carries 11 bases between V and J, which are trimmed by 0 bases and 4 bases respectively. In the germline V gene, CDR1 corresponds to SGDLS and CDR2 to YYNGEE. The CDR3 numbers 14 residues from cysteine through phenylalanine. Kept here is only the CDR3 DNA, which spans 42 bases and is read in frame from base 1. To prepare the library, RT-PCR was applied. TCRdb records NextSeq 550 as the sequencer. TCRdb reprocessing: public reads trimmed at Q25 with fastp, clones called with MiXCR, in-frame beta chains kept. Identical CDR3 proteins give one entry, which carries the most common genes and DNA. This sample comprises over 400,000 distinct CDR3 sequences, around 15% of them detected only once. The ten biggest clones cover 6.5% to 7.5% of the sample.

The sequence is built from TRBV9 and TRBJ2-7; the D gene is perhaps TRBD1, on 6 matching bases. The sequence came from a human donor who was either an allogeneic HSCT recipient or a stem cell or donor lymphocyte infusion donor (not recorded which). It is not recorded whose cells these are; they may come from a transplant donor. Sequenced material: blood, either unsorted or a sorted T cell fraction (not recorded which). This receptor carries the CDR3 CASSVDRAGYEQYF. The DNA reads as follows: TGTGCCAGCAGCGTAGACAGGGCAGGGTACGAGCAGTACTTC.